What follows are 25 T cell receptor beta chains derived from one specimen sequenced in a study of blood T cell repertoires in COVID-19. TCRdb's table, derived via immunoSEQ multiplex PCR, lists solely in-frame clones and lacks some. The table includes some 200,000 clones, roughly 90% detected once. Sequencing was done on a sample of PBMCs or T cells enriched from blood (not recorded which). The receptors were sampled from a woman aged 18-29 years who had recovered from COVID-19.

In its sample, this clone was seen once. This chain uses TRBV27 with TRBJ2-1; TRBD2 matches 14 bases. Germline CDR1 MNHEY, CDR2 SMNVEV (reference sequence). The CDR3 has 20 residues. V gave up 6 bases and J gave up 7 bases; unmatched junction bases: 20. The CDR3, as DNA: TGTGCCAGCAGCTTCAGTCCCCCGGGACTAGCGGGAGCCTCCTCAAATGAGCAGTTCTTC. Translating gives CASSFSPPGLAGASSNEQFF.

This clone was seen more than once but under ten times. The V and J genes are TRBV29-1 and TRBJ2-3, with D maybe TRBD2 (5 bases). Germline V gene sequence: CDR1 SQVTM, CDR2 ANQGSEA. Trimming cost V 3 bases and J 2 bases, with 9 bases left between them. The CDR3 spans 13 residues. The CDR3 spells CSVDRDNTDTQYF. Here the CDR3 DNA reads TGCAGCGTTGATCGGGATAACACAGATACGCAGTATTTT.

This chain connects TRBV2 to TRBJ1-6, with TRBD1 matching 8 bases. Per germline, CDR1 SNHLY and CDR2 FYNNEI. There are 16 residues in the CDR3. With 1 base clipped from V and 5 bases from J, the junction kept 4 bases outside the gene matches. The CDR3 spells CASSEDRGIHNSPLHF. DNA of the CDR3: TGTGCCAGCAGTGAAGACAGGGGGATACATAATTCACCCCTCCACTTT.

CDR3 nucleotides: TGTGCCACCCACGGGTCCCAATCGGGCTACACCTTC. Translated, it gives CATHGSQSGYTF. The rearrangement joins TRBV19 to TRBJ1-2; D is ambiguous. CDR1 and CDR2 from the germline V gene are LNHDA and SQIVND (reference sequence). The V gene lost 10 bases and the J gene lost 8 bases, with 17 bases spanning the gap. This CDR3 spans 12 amino acids. Full variable domain (remainder filled in from reference TRBV19 and TRBJ1-2): DGGITQSPKYLFRKEGQNVTLSCEQNLNHDAMYWYRQDPGQGLRLIYYSQIVNDFQKGDIAEGYSVSREKKESFPLTVTSAQKNPTAFYLCATHGSQSGYTFGSGTRLTVV.

This clone was seen only once. The V call is TRBV5-4, the J call TRBJ1-2; no reliable D call. CDR3 size: 15 residues. Looked up from germline, CDR1 is SGHNT and CDR2 is YYREEE (reference sequence). V was trimmed by 0 bases and J by 8 bases, leaving 17 bases between them. CDR3 bases: TGTGCCAGCAGCTTGGAGTTGGGCCCGGAAAAGGGCTACACCTTC. It yields the protein CASSLELGPEKGYTF.

The genes are TRBV20-1 and TRBJ2-3; D possibly corresponds to TRBD2 (5 bases). The CDR3 covers 14 residues. The V gene's germline CDR1 is DFQATT and CDR2 SNEGSKA (reference sequence). Trimming cost V 3 bases and J 4 bases, with 14 bases left between them. The CDR3 sequence: CSASLQARADTQYF. CDR3 DNA: TGCAGTGCTAGTCTTCAGGCGAGGGCAGATACGCAGTATTTT.

The chain carries TRBV7-8 and TRBJ2-7, with a tentative D call TRBD1 (6 bases). Germline V lookup: CDR1 SGHVS, CDR2 FQNEAQ. Trimming stripped 4 bases from V and 2 bases from J, with 18 bases between. The CDR3 extends over 16 amino acids. CDR3 residues: CASSSGARASPYEQYF. The DNA for the CDR3 is TGTGCCAGCAGCTCAGGGGCCCGGGCCAGCCCCTACGAGCAGTACTTC. The entire variable domain, with the rest obtained from reference TRBV7-8 and TRBJ2-7, is as follows: GAGVSQSPRYKVAKRGQDVALRCDPISGHVSLFWYQQALGQGPEFLTYFQNEAQLDKSGLPSDRFFAERPEGSVSTLKIQRTQQEDSAVYLCASSSGARASPYEQYFGPGTRLTVT.

The chain is built from TRBV29-1 and TRBJ2-3; 8 positions agree with TRBD1. Germline V lookup: CDR1 SQVTM, CDR2 ANQGSEA. V trimming: 2 bases; J trimming: 6 bases; junction bases outside the gene matches: 4. This CDR3 contains 13 residues. Here the CDR3 DNA reads TGCAGCGTTGAAATCCGGACAGGGGATACGCAGTATTTT. Its translation is CSVEIRTGDTQYF.

The chain is built from TRBV28 and TRBJ2-5; no definite D call. The V and J ends lost 3 bases and 4 bases respectively, with 3 bases between them. The CDR3 consists of 11 residues. Germline V gene sequence: CDR1 MDHEN, CDR2 SYDVKM. This chain's CDR3 is CASSFSETQYF. The CDR3, as DNA: TGTGCCAGCAGTTTCTCAGAGACCCAGTACTTC.

CDR3 DNA: TGTGCCAGCAGTGAGAGTGCAAGCGGAGGAAACAATGAGCAGTTCTTC. This encodes CASSESASGGNNEQFF. The chain recombines TRBV6-4 with TRBJ2-1; maybe TRBD2 (5 bases). This CDR3 comprises 16 residues. Per the germline V gene, CDR1 is MRHNA and CDR2 is SNTAGT. V shed 3 bases and J shed 5 bases, with 17 bases lying between them.

CDR3 amino acids: CASSLTQGAGADTQYF. The CDR3 DNA follows: TGTGCCAGCAGTTTGACGCAGGGGGCCGGGGCAGATACGCAGTATTTT. The chain recombines TRBV28 with TRBJ2-3, with TRBD1 matching over 8 bases. CDR3 length: 16 residues. Losses at the gene ends were 3 bases for V and 4 bases for J; bases not matched to a gene: 9. Germline V gene sequence: CDR1 MDHEN, CDR2 SYDVKM. Supplemented by reference TRBV28 and TRBJ2-3, the full variable domain reads DVKVTQSSRYLVKRTGEKVFLECVQDMDHENMFWYRQDPGLGLRLIYFSYDVKMKEKGDIPEGYSVSREKKERFSLILESASTNQTSMYLCASSLTQGAGADTQYFGPGTRLTVL.

The chain carries TRBV7-2 and TRBJ2-1, with D possibly being TRBD1 (5 bases). V lost 5 bases and J 9 bases, leaving 23 bases between the germline ends. Germline V gene lookup returns CDR1 SGHTA and CDR2 FQGNSA. This CDR3 has 16 residues. CDR3 nucleotide sequence: TGTGCCAGCAGCCGCCCGGGCGTACTGGTGGGGCTTGAGCAGTTCTTC. It is translated as CASSRPGVLVGLEQFF.

This clone was seen just once. CDR3 protein: CASSSANWYNEQFF. CDR3 in DNA: TGTGCCAGCAGTTCCGCGAATTGGTACAATGAGCAGTTCTTC. This sequence joins TRBV27 and TRBJ2-1; D is undetermined. The CDR3 totals 14 residues. Per germline, CDR1 MNHEY and CDR2 SMNVEV (reference sequence). Trimming pared 4 bases from V and 4 bases from J, leaving 11 bases between.

This clone was seen a few times. The J gene is TRBJ2-7, the V gene TRBV11-2; D remains ambiguous. CDR3 length: 12 residues. Germline V CDR1 and CDR2: SGHAT, FQNNGV. With 0 bases removed from V and 5 bases from J, the gap between germline ends came to 5 bases. The CDR3 bases are TGTGCCAGCAGCTTAGATAGCCACGAGCAGTACTTC. Protein product: CASSLDSHEQYF.

The rearrangement uses TRBV28 and TRBJ1-1; no firm D call. Trimming left V 10 bases short and J 9 bases short, with 18 bases between. Germline lookup yields CDR1 MDHEN and CDR2 SYDVKM. CDR3 size: 12 residues. This CDR3 reads CATYPLRLKAFF. CDR3 DNA sequence: TGTGCCACCTACCCCCTCCGGTTGAAAGCTTTCTTT. Together with reference TRBV28 and TRBJ1-1, the CDR3 gives the full variable domain: DVKVTQSSRYLVKRTGEKVFLECVQDMDHENMFWYRQDPGLGLRLIYFSYDVKMKEKGDIPEGYSVSREKKERFSLILESASTNQTSMYLCATYPLRLKAFFGQGTRLTVV.

The chain uses TRBV7-2 and TRBJ2-1; D is possibly TRBD2 (5 bases). Germline CDR1 and CDR2: SGHTA and FQGNSA. The V end was cut by 5 bases, the J end by 7 bases, with 12 bases between. The length of the CDR3 is 13 residues. The CDR3 sequence is CASSPSPGNEQFF. Written as DNA, the CDR3 is TGTGCCAGCAGCCCTAGCCCAGGAAATGAGCAGTTCTTC.

The gene calls are TRBV5-1 and TRBJ2-3, with a tentative D call TRBD1 (6 bases). Germline V gene lookup returns CDR1 SGHRS and CDR2 YFSETQ. Trimming removed 4 bases at V and 0 bases at J, with 18 bases between. This CDR3 is 17 amino acids long. Written as DNA, the CDR3 is TGCGCCAGCAGCCCCAGACCGGGACAAGTTAGCACAGATACGCAGTATTTT. This encodes CASSPRPGQVSTDTQYF. Full variable domain (remainder filled in from reference TRBV5-1 and TRBJ2-3): KAGVTQTPRYLIKTRGQQVTLSCSPISGHRSVSWYQQTPGQGLQFLFEYFSETQRNKGNFPGRFSGRQFSNSRSEMNVSTLELGDSALYLCASSPRPGQVSTDTQYFGPGTRLTVL.

CDR3 loop: CASSPRGAGTDTQYF. CDR3 DNA: TGTGCCAGCAGCCCCCGAGGCGCGGGAACAGATACGCAGTATTTT. The rearrangement links TRBV5-4 to TRBJ2-3; TRBD2 might be the D (6 bases). CDR1 is SGHNT, CDR2 YYREEE, per germline (reference sequence). Trimming removed 4 bases from V and 3 bases from J, with 15 bases in between. This CDR3 comprises 15 residues.

Details on this clone: One end of the junction is discordant with germline, which a read error may explain. This sequence joins TRBV28 and TRBJ1-2, with D possibly TRBD1 on 6 matching bases. The CDR3 extends over 12 amino acids. Germline CDR1 MDHEN, CDR2 SYDVKM. CDR3 in amino acids: CASSLDRTAFGF. Here the CDR3 DNA reads TGTGCCAGCAGTCTGGATCGGACAGCCTTCGGCTTC.

The V gene is TRBV25-1, the J gene TRBJ1-4; D is unresolved. The germline V and J ends were trimmed by 8 bases and 7 bases, with 8 bases remaining between them. The germline gives CDR1 MGHDK, CDR2 SYGVNS. CDR3 size: 11 residues. The CDR3 sequence: CASWAAEKLFF. The CDR3, as DNA: TGTGCCAGCTGGGCAGCTGAAAAACTGTTTTTT.

The rearrangement links TRBV15 to TRBJ1-2; the D gene is possibly TRBD1 (6 bases). This CDR3 comprises 14 residues. CDR1 is LNHNV and CDR2 is YYDKDF in the germline V gene (reference sequence). Trimming left V 3 bases short and J 1 base short, with 9 bases between. CDR3 region: CATSRDRVNYGYTF. The CDR3 bases are TGTGCCACCAGCAGGGACAGAGTTAACTATGGCTACACCTTC.

The V call is TRBV7-9, the J call TRBJ2-1, with 7 bases aligning to TRBD1. The CDR3 is 15 residues long. Per germline, CDR1 SEHNR and CDR2 FQNEAQ (reference sequence). After removal of 0 bases from V and 10 bases from J, the junction contained 9 bases not matched to a gene. The CDR3 DNA follows: TGTGCCAGCAGCTTAGCGACAGGGACCTTTTCGGAGCAGTTCTTC. Its protein product is CASSLATGTFSEQFF.

The chain recombines TRBV6-6 with TRBJ1-5; D is unclear. From germline, CDR1 is MNHNY and CDR2 SVGAGI (reference sequence). The CDR3 spans 15 residues. The V end lost 1 base, the J end lost 0 bases, and 7 bases lay between the germline ends. The CDR3 reads CASSYFIDSNQPQHF. The CDR3 region has the DNA TGTGCCAGCAGTTACTTCATAGATAGCAATCAGCCCCAGCATTTT.

The rearrangement joins TRBV7-2 to TRBJ1-3; no definite D call. The CDR3 consists of 16 residues. V shed 4 bases and J shed 3 bases, with 16 bases lying between them. Germline lookup yields CDR1 SGHTA and CDR2 FQGNSA. The CDR3 nucleotides read TGTGCCAGCAGCTCCCTCCGGCCCGCGGGTGGAAACACCATATATTTT. Its translation: CASSSLRPAGGNTIYF.

This clone came up once. V usage is TRBV28 and J usage is TRBJ2-3; TRBD2 is a possible D gene (5 bases). Trimming left V 4 bases short and J 2 bases short, with 16 bases between. Germline CDR1 reads MDHEN; CDR2 reads SYDVKM. This CDR3 is 16 amino acids long. The CDR3 DNA follows: TGTGCCAGCAGTTCCCCGGGGTCCCTCATCACAGATACGCAGTATTTT. Protein: CASSSPGSLITDTQYF.